Each of the 9 T cell receptor beta chains below was sequenced from the same sample in a study of blood T cell repertoires in COVID-19. Produced via immunoSEQ multiplex PCR; TCRdb's table is partial and in-frame only. The sample holds around 170,000 clones; under 80% are singletons and the top ten take 3%. Specimen: peripheral blood. The receptors come from an elderly woman with acute or convalescent COVID-19.

V gene TRBV7-9 combines with J gene TRBJ2-2; D possibly corresponds to TRBD2 (5 bases). From germline, CDR1 is SEHNR and CDR2 FQNEAQ (reference sequence). V was clipped by 6 bases and J by 1 base, with 12 bases between them. The length of the CDR3 is 15 residues. The CDR3 region has the DNA TGTGCCAGCAGGCTGGGTGGACTGAACACCGGGGAGCTGTTTTTT. Translating gives CASRLGGLNTGELFF.

This chain connects TRBV7-9 to TRBJ2-7, with D unresolved. The CDR3 loop spans 13 amino acids. The germline gives CDR1 SEHNR, CDR2 FQNEAQ (reference sequence). Trimming shortened V by 3 bases and J by 6 bases, and 12 bases separated the two germline ends. CDR3 nucleotides: TGTGCCAGCAGCTTTCAACCCGGGTCCGAGCAGTACTTC. Its protein is CASSFQPGSEQYF. Based on the CDR3 plus reference TRBV7-9 and TRBJ2-7, the full variable domain is DTGVSQNPRHKITKRGQNVTFRCDPISEHNRLYWYRQTLGQGPEFLTYFQNEAQLEKSRLLSDRFSAERPKGSFSTLEIQRTEQGDSAMYLCASSFQPGSEQYFGPGTRLTVT.

The J gene is TRBJ2-3, the V gene TRBV9; no firm D call. Germline V gives CDR1 SGDLS, CDR2 YYNGEE. The CDR3 length is 15 residues. The V end was cut by 1 base, the J end by 3 bases, with 12 bases between. The CDR3 nucleotides are TGTGCCAGCAGCGTATCTAGTTCATTTACAGATACGCAGTATTTT. Translated, it gives CASSVSSSFTDTQYF.

The chain carries TRBV5-1 and TRBJ1-1; TRBD1 is a possible D gene (5 bases). The CDR3 consists of 16 residues. Deletions cut 0 bases from V and 3 bases from J, with 15 bases between. Germline V gives CDR1 SGHRS, CDR2 YFSETQ. Here the CDR3 DNA reads TGCGCCAGCAGCTTGGGCGAACGAGCGGGGGACACTGAAGCTTTCTTT. This gives the protein CASSLGERAGDTEAFF.

The chain uses TRBV28 and TRBJ1-5, with a tentative D call TRBD1 (5 bases). V was clipped by 5 bases and J by 6 bases, with 23 bases between them. The CDR3 has 17 amino acids. CDR1 is MDHEN, CDR2 SYDVKM, per germline. The CDR3 DNA sequence: TGTGCCAGCAGTCCCCTCCAGGGACGGGGGGAGGGTCAGCCCCAGCATTTT. Translated: CASSPLQGRGEGQPQHF.

V usage is TRBV19 and J usage is TRBJ1-3, with D unresolved. CDR1 and CDR2 from the germline V gene are LNHDA and SQIVND (reference sequence). Trimming stripped 7 bases from V and 0 bases from J, with 4 bases between. This CDR3 region has 12 residues. CDR3 nucleotides: TGTGCCAGTACCAGCTCTGGAAACACCATATATTTT. Translating gives CASTSSGNTIYF.

This clone was counted once. The chain combines TRBV19 with TRBJ2-6, with D perhaps TRBD1 (6 bases). The CDR3 extends over 21 amino acids. Looked up from germline, CDR1 is LNHDA and CDR2 is SQIVND (reference sequence). With 5 bases removed from V and 0 bases from J, the gap between germline ends came to 26 bases. CDR3 amino acids: CASSGAGANYLLGSGANVLTF. CDR3 nucleotides: TGTGCCAGTAGTGGGGCAGGGGCCAATTACCTCCTGGGCTCTGGGGCCAACGTCCTGACTTTC.

The genes are TRBV24-1 and TRBJ2-7; weak D call: TRBD1 (6 bases). V was pared by 2 bases and J by 2 bases, with 21 bases between. From germline, CDR1 is KGHDR and CDR2 SFDVKD. This CDR3 has 18 amino acids. CDR3 in amino acids: CATSDYGVGLGAPYEQYF. Written as DNA, the CDR3 is TGTGCCACCAGTGATTATGGGGTCGGTTTGGGGGCGCCCTACGAGCAGTACTTC.

This chain links TRBV24-1 with TRBJ2-2, with TRBD1 as a possible D gene (6 bases). The germline V gene encodes CDR1 KGHDR and CDR2 SFDVKD. The CDR3 is 15 residues long. V dropped 5 bases and J dropped 2 bases, with 11 bases sitting between them. The CDR3 nucleotides read TGTGCCACCAGTGGGACAGTCTCAAACACCGGGGAGCTGTTTTTT. Its translation is CATSGTVSNTGELFF.